Below are 7 T cell receptor beta chains sequenced from a single sample in a study of regulatory T cells in long-lasting Graves disease. Arm-PCR of CDR3 regions with iRepertoire HTBI primers generated TCR beta libraries. TCRdb fed the multiplex PCR reads into MiXCR, producing one record per CDR3 protein. The profile covers about 560,000 distinct CDR3 sequences, with 15% to 20% appearing a single time and around 12% taken by the ten largest. The time point was: newly diagnosed GD, antithyroid drugs for less than 3 months. With RNA extracted from PBMCs as input, the TCR library was made. The sample was also reused in another study, on T cells in Graves' hyperthyroidism and ophthalmopathy.

The material sequenced was peripheral blood mononuclear cells (PBMCs), taken at new diagnosis, from a patient treated with antithyroid drugs. The receptors were gathered from a young man with Graves disease.

This clonotype came up a few times. The chain recombines TRBV9 with TRBJ2-5, with a possible D match to TRBD2 (6 bases). The CDR3 consists of 15 residues. V dropped 3 bases and J dropped 0 bases, with 12 bases sitting between them. The germline V gene has CDR1 SGDLS and CDR2 YYNGEE. The CDR3 DNA is TGTGCCAGCAGCGCACAAGGCGGGAACCAAGAGACCCAGTACTTC. It translates to CASSAQGGNQETQYF.

This CDR3 is CASSQGWPYEQYF. The CDR3 bases are TGTGCCAGCAGCCAAGGGTGGCCGTACGAGCAGTACTTC. The V gene is TRBV3-1, the J gene TRBJ2-7; no clear D. CDR1 and CDR2 (germline): LGHDT, YNNKEL (reference sequence). The CDR3 covers 13 residues. V was cut by 1 base and J by 4 bases, with 8 bases left in between.

This clonotype has just a few counts. V usage is TRBV25-1 and J usage is TRBJ2-7; D is unclear. Per the germline V gene, CDR1 is MGHDK and CDR2 is SYGVNS. The V gene lost 1 base and the J gene lost 3 bases, with 4 bases spanning the gap. The length of the CDR3 is 12 residues. This CDR3 reads CASSESDYEQYF. The CDR3, as DNA: TGTGCCAGCAGTGAATCAGACTACGAGCAGTACTTC.

The rearrangement uses TRBV5-1 and TRBJ2-1, with 9 bases identical to TRBD1. The germline gives CDR1 SGHRS, CDR2 YFSETQ. V shed 3 bases, J shed 10 bases, and the junction held 8 bases outside the gene matches. The CDR3 has 14 residues. CDR3 sequence (DNA): TGCGCCAGCAGCTCGCGGACAGGGGTCGGCGAGCAGTTCTTC. This gives the protein CASSSRTGVGEQFF.

As concerns this clonotype: This clone may be a read error of a much larger clone one base away. The rearrangement links TRBV12-3 or TRBV12-4 to TRBJ2-5; D might be TRBD2 (6 bases). With 5 bases removed from V and 7 bases from J, the gap between germline ends came to 14 bases. The CDR3 spans 13 residues. For the CDR3, the DNA is TGTGCCAGCAGTGCCGGTCGGCGGGGGACCCAGTACTTC. Encoded protein: CASSAGRRGTQYF.

The chain combines TRBV7-2 with TRBJ2-6; D is uncertain. V lost 2 bases and J 6 bases, leaving 17 bases between the germline ends. Germline CDR1 and CDR2: SGHTA and FQGNSA. The CDR3 spans 17 residues. For the CDR3, the DNA is TGTGCCAGCAGCTTAACGGTAGCCACCTCACTGGCCAACGTCCTGACTTTC. This translates into CASSLTVATSLANVLTF.

At least ten counts were recorded for this clonotype. This rearrangement joins TRBV12-3 or TRBV12-4 to TRBJ1-5; D remains ambiguous. CDR3 length: 17 residues. V was pared by 4 bases and J by 6 bases, with 22 bases between. The DNA for the CDR3 is TGTGCCAGCAGTTCACCCCGACACGGAGAGGTGGGTCAGCCCCAGCATTTT. Its translation is CASSSPRHGEVGQPQHF.